The clone carrying this TCR beta chain came up many times. Antigen: not known. The data derive from a study of regulatory T cells in long-lasting Graves disease. Study results and caveats: Thyroid tissue was not studied; only peripheral blood was. Newly diagnosed Graves' patients had higher TCR diversity than persistent ones.

HTBI primers from iRepertoire and Arm-PCR of CDR3 regions yielded the TCR beta libraries. TCRdb reprocessed the multiplex PCR reads via MiXCR and lists one record per CDR3 protein. The sample holds under 300,000 distinct CDR3 sequences; just over 20% are singletons and the top ten take roughly 14%. Germline assignment: CDR1 PRHDT and CDR2 FYEKMQ (reference sequence). The CDR3 length is 14 residues. V gave up 1 base and J gave up 1 base, with 7 bases separating them. Noted time point: newly diagnosed GD, antithyroid drugs for less than 3 months. Making the TCR library involved RNA that had been extracted from PBMCs.

Source: peripheral blood mononuclear cells (PBMCs), taken at new diagnosis, from a patient treated with antithyroid drugs. This rearrangement joins TRBV13 to TRBJ1-1; D remains ambiguous. The source of this sequence is a female donor with Graves disease. The CDR3 sequence is CASSLVRGNTEAFF. DNA of the CDR3: TGTGCCAGCAGCTTAGTGCGCGGGAACACTGAAGCTTTCTTT.